Below, 11 T cell receptor beta chains from the same sample are listed, as sequenced in a study of post-analysis software for immune sequencing data. Study-level points and caveats: Five or six TRBV segments, TRBV5-6, TRBV5-1 and TRBV20-1 among them, were found more frequent in patients than controls.

No antigen has been identified for these receptors. TCR beta cDNA libraries had unique molecular identifiers. Via MiXCR, TCRdb re-called the PCR reads, giving one row per CDR3 protein. The sample shows about 540,000 distinct CDR3 sequences, around 36% of them seen only once. Source material: blood. These receptors all stem from a girl under 18 with multiple sclerosis.

This clonotype was detected many times. The chain employs TRBV20-1 and TRBJ2-1; perhaps D is TRBD1 or TRBD2 (6 bases each). Trimming left V 6 bases short and J 2 bases short, with 8 bases between. The CDR3 runs 12 residues. Looked up from germline, CDR1 is DFQATT and CDR2 is SNEGSKA (reference sequence). CDR3 sequence: CSAGGAYNEQFF. As DNA, the CDR3 is TGCAGTGCCGGGGGCGCCTACAATGAGCAGTTCTTC.

This clonotype was counted once. This rearrangement joins TRBV20-1 to TRBJ2-1; unclear D gene. Germline CDR1 reads DFQATT; CDR2 reads SNEGSKA (reference sequence). The CDR3 extends over 15 amino acids. The V and J ends lost 2 bases and 8 bases respectively, with 19 bases between them. Here the CDR3 reads CSARNYHKSTDEQFF. Written as DNA, the CDR3 is TGCAGTGCTAGAAACTACCATAAAAGTACGGATGAGCAGTTCTTC.

The V gene is TRBV29-1, the J gene TRBJ1-1; D unclear. The germline gives CDR1 SQVTM, CDR2 ANQGSEA. Trimming took 6 bases from V and 1 from J, leaving 12 bases between them. The CDR3 spans 13 residues. CDR3 bases: TGCAGCGTAATGAACTGGGGGAACACTGAAGCTTTCTTT. Residues: CSVMNWGNTEAFF.

This clonotype has only a few counts. The chain links TRBV28 to TRBJ1-1, with D tentatively TRBD1 (5 bases). The CDR3 is 10 amino acids. Germline assignment: CDR1 MDHEN and CDR2 SYDVKM. The CDR3 reads CVIGGTEAFF. The CDR3, as DNA: TGTGTTATCGGGGGGACTGAAGCTTTCTTT. The variable domain in full, with the rest retrieved from reference TRBV28 and TRBJ1-1, is DVKVTQSSRYLVKRTGEKVFLECVQDMDHENMFWYRQDPGLGLRLIYFSYDVKMKEKGDIPEGYSVSREKKERFSLILESASTNQTSMYLCVIGGTEAFFGQGTRLTVV.

This clonotype was recorded a few times. V and J are TRBV20-1 and TRBJ2-1; tentatively, D is TRBD2 (6 bases). The ends were cut back, 5 bases at V and 4 bases at J, with 18 bases in the middle. CDR1 DFQATT and CDR2 SNEGSKA come from the germline V gene (reference sequence). The CDR3 is 15 amino acids. The chain's CDR3 is CSAYPVAALYNEQFF. The CDR3 bases are TGCAGTGCTTACCCTGTAGCGGCACTGTACAATGAGCAGTTCTTC.

This clonotype was counted only a few times. V gene TRBV12-3 or TRBV12-4 combines with J gene TRBJ2-5; weak D call: TRBD2 (5 bases). The CDR3 has 14 residues. V gave up 5 bases and J gave up 5 bases, with 15 bases separating them. Written as DNA, the CDR3 is TGTGCCAGCAGTCCGGGGTGGACCCCGGAGACCCAGTACTTC. Protein: CASSPGWTPETQYF.

V and J are TRBV20-1 and TRBJ1-4; no clear D gene. With 3 bases removed from V and 8 bases from J, the gap between germline ends came to 7 bases. CDR1 DFQATT and CDR2 SNEGSKA come from the germline V gene (reference sequence). The CDR3 length is 11 residues. The DNA of the CDR3 is TGCAGTGCTAGGGCCCCGGAAAAACTGTTTTTT. This codes for CSARAPEKLFF.

Here the CDR3 reads CASSPGQVLNTEAFF. The CDR3 DNA is TGCGCCAGCAGCCCGGGACAGGTACTGAACACTGAAGCTTTCTTT. The J gene is TRBJ1-1, the V gene TRBV5-1; TRBD1 matches at 8 bases. CDR1 is SGHRS, CDR2 YFSETQ, per germline. The CDR3 length is 15 residues. After removal of 4 bases from V and 0 bases from J, the junction contained 5 bases not matched to a gene.

This clonotype was detected once. This rearrangement joins TRBV2 to TRBJ1-1; a weak D match, TRBD1 (5 bases). CDR1 is SNHLY and CDR2 is FYNNEI in the germline V gene. The CDR3 length is 14 residues. Trimming removed 6 bases from V and 9 bases from J, with 20 bases in between. The CDR3, as DNA: TGTGCCAGCAGCACTGGGGGGGGAACACTGAAAGCTTTCTTT. Encoded protein: CASSTGGGTLKAFF.

The CDR3 loop reads CASSYWGDEKLFF. CDR3 coding DNA: TGTGCCAGCAGTTACTGGGGGGATGAAAAACTGTTTTTT. The gene calls are TRBV6-5 and TRBJ1-4, with D tentatively TRBD1 (5 bases). The length of the CDR3 is 13 residues. Trimming removed 1 base from V and 6 bases from J, with 6 bases in between. Germline lookup yields CDR1 MNHEY and CDR2 SVGAGI.

V is TRBV7-3 and J is TRBJ2-3; 7 bases map to TRBD1. In germline, CDR1 is SGHTA, CDR2 FQGTGA. The CDR3 is 14 residues long. Trimming took 5 bases from V and 2 from J; bases not matched to a gene: 4. This chain's CDR3 is CASSPDRVTDTQYF. CDR3 DNA: TGTGCCAGCAGCCCCGACAGGGTCACAGATACGCAGTATTTT.